What follows are 7 T cell receptor beta chains derived from one specimen sequenced in a study of T cells after yellow fever vaccination (dated by TCRdb to between 2018 and 2021). The library relied on 5' RACE. Data came from an Illumina NovaSeq 6000. TCRdb handled the public reads itself, with Q25 trimming in fastp and clone calling in MiXCR, and kept productive beta chains. Each CDR3 protein gets just one entry, which takes the most common genes and DNA from the rows behind it. The sample records hundreds of thousands of distinct CDR3 sequences, around 10% of which are singletons. The ten largest clones take up 3% to 3.5% of the sample. The sample's treatment or condition, from its label and the paper: live attenuated yellow fever vaccine strain. Sequenced material: CD4+ T cells sorted from PBMCs, taken 5 days after the yellow fever booster vaccination. The receptors here all came from a man aged 18 to 29 who received the YFV17D yellow fever vaccine.

This clonotype was seen more than once but under ten times. V and J are TRBV20-1 and TRBJ1-2; 11 positions match TRBD1. The CDR3 has 12 residues. Per the germline V gene, CDR1 is DFQATT and CDR2 is SNEGSKA (reference sequence). This CDR3 reads CRAGQGDYGYTF. In nucleotides, the CDR3 is TGCAGAGCGGGACAGGGGGACTATGGCTACACCTTC.

This clonotype was counted many times. The V gene is TRBV5-1, the J gene TRBJ1-6; D ambiguous. The germline gives CDR1 SGHRS, CDR2 YFSETQ. Trimming removed 4 bases from V and 3 bases from J, with 17 bases in between. The CDR3 sequence is 17 residues long. This chain's CDR3 is CASSPASGSDYNSPLHF. In DNA, the CDR3 is TGCGCCAGCAGCCCGGCCTCGGGGAGCGACTATAATTCACCCCTCCACTTT.

This clonotype was recorded many times. J is TRBJ2-4 and V is TRBV7-9; D is ambiguous. Germline V lookup: CDR1 SEHNR, CDR2 FQNEAQ (reference sequence). With 4 bases removed from V and 0 bases from J, the gap between germline ends came to 13 bases. CDR3 length: 16 amino acids. The CDR3 protein is CASSSHHGPAKNIQYF. The DNA for the CDR3 is TGTGCCAGCAGCTCCCACCATGGGCCAGCCAAAAACATTCAGTACTTC. Using reference TRBV7-9 and TRBJ2-4 for the parts outside the CDR3, the full variable domain is DTGVSQNPRHKITKRGQNVTFRCDPISEHNRLYWYRQTLGQGPEFLTYFQNEAQLEKSRLLSDRFSAERPKGSFSTLEIQRTEQGDSAMYLCASSSHHGPAKNIQYFGAGTRLSVL.

There are a few counts of this clonotype. This chain links TRBV20-1 with TRBJ2-1; the D gene is possibly TRBD2 (6 bases). This CDR3 has 16 amino acids. From germline, CDR1 is DFQATT and CDR2 SNEGSKA (reference sequence). Trimming removed 0 bases from V and 2 bases from J, with 14 bases in between. DNA of the CDR3: TGCAGTGCTAGAGAAGGGTGGGGAGGCACCTACAATGAGCAGTTCTTC. This sequence encodes CSAREGWGGTYNEQFF.

The J gene is TRBJ2-5, the V gene TRBV6-2 or TRBV6-3; D possibly matches TRBD1 or TRBD2 (5 bases each). V was cut by 5 bases and J by 1 base, with 14 bases left in between. The CDR3 extends over 15 amino acids. CDR1 is MNHEY, CDR2 SVGEGT, per germline. This CDR3 is CASSTGGHLQETQYF. The CDR3 bases are TGTGCCAGCAGTACCGGAGGACATCTCCAAGAGACCCAGTACTTC.

The chain combines TRBV5-4 with TRBJ2-1, with D tentatively TRBD2 (6 bases). The ends were cut back, 4 bases at V and 3 bases at J, with 14 bases in the middle. Germline V lookup: CDR1 SGHNT, CDR2 YYREEE (reference sequence). This CDR3 region has 15 residues. CDR3 residues: CASSTRVGGYNEQFF. CDR3 in DNA: TGTGCCAGCAGCACCCGAGTGGGGGGCTACAATGAGCAGTTCTTC.

The table lists this clonotype with a few counts. This chain connects TRBV25-1 to TRBJ1-6; no definite D call. The length of the CDR3 is 15 residues. With 8 bases removed from V and 0 bases from J, the gap between germline ends came to 11 bases. In germline, CDR1 is MGHDK, CDR2 SYGVNS. The CDR3 DNA sequence: TGTGCCAGCGCCCAAACGGGCTCCTATAATTCACCCCTCCACTTT. Translating gives CASAQTGSYNSPLHF.